Below, one T cell receptor (beta chain) is given with its context. The source of the sample is a study of blood T cell repertoires in COVID-19. At the level of the study: The study drew acute and convalescent COVID-19 samples from the United States, Italy and Spain. T cells, B-cell-depleted T cells, or PBMCs provided the cDNA or gDNA that served as material.

In the study's own analysis: Estimation of nucleated cell counts relied on the amplification of reference gene primers. Repertoires were generated with immunoSEQ multiplex PCR, while TCRdb's copy carries only in-frame clones and drops some. The V and J calls and clone size are taken from that table; D and trimming were inferred from the DNA. The table shows some 110,000 clones, with roughly 77% occurring only once. Trimming removed 7 bases from V and 0 bases from J; junction bases left unmatched: 5. Germline values: CDR1 MNHEY, CDR2 SVGAGI. The CDR3 spans 15 residues. V usage is TRBV6-5 and J usage is TRBJ2-1; 8 bases are shared with TRBD1. This sequence originates from a man between 60 and 70 years old with active or convalescent COVID-19. The sequencing sample was made of peripheral blood. CDR3 loop: CASTLQGASYNEQFF. CDR3 bases: TGTGCCAGCACCCTTCAGGGGGCCTCCTACAATGAGCAGTTCTTC.